Listed below are T cell receptor beta chains from one sample, sequenced in a study of T cell responses to AZD1222 COVID-19 vaccine. Clones were read by immunoSEQ multiplex PCR, and TCRdb kept only the in-frame ones, dropping some. This table holds roughly 100,000 clones, 88% found once. Material: peripheral blood, obtained on day 0 of AZD1222 vaccination. These receptors originate from an adult in good health. CDR3s include the opening cysteine and the closing phenylalanine or tryptophan. Fields, in order: clone size, D gene, J gene, V gene, CDR3 protein, CDR3 DNA. A D gene is named only where the DNA matches it firmly. Not every row has a clone size; where given, it reads once, few, many or a size class.

clone size: .; D gene: .; J gene: TRBJ1-2; V gene: TRBV28; CDR3 protein: CASGQLYGYTF; CDR3 DNA: TGTGCCAGCGGGCAGCTGTATGGCTACACCTTC
clone size: .; D gene: TRBD1; J gene: TRBJ1-3; V gene: TRBV6-5; CDR3 protein: CASSYGTARSDTIYF; CDR3 DNA: TGTGCCAGCAGTTACGGGACAGCCCGGTCGGACACCATATATTTT
clone size: .; D gene: .; J gene: TRBJ1-1; V gene: TRBV5-1; CDR3 protein: CASSLGGPLNTEAFF; CDR3 DNA: TGCGCCAGCAGCTTGGGTGGACCGCTGAACACTGAAGCTTTCTTT
clone size: .; D gene: .; J gene: TRBJ1-2; V gene: TRBV2; CDR3 protein: CASLTDISYGYTF; CDR3 DNA: TGTGCCAGTTTGACAGATATCTCCTATGGCTACACCTTC
clone size: .; D gene: .; J gene: TRBJ1-2; V gene: TRBV9; CDR3 protein: CASSPQGNYGYTF; CDR3 DNA: TGTGCCAGCAGCCCCCAGGGCAACTATGGCTACACCTTC
clone size: once; D gene: .; J gene: TRBJ2-7; V gene: TRBV7-2; CDR3 protein: CASSLMASPYEQYF; CDR3 DNA: TGTGCCAGCAGCTTAATGGCGTCCCCCTACGAGCAGTACTTC
clone size: .; D gene: .; J gene: TRBJ2-1; V gene: TRBV10-3; CDR3 protein: CAISESRGGSPNEQFF; CDR3 DNA: TGTGCCATCAGTGAGTCGAGGGGGGGGTCACCCAATGAGCAGTTCTTC
clone size: once; D gene: .; J gene: TRBJ2-5; V gene: TRBV7-9; CDR3 protein: CASSLAAAETQYF; CDR3 DNA: TGTGCCAGCAGCTTAGCGGCGGCAGAGACCCAGTACTTC
clone size: .; D gene: TRBD2; J gene: TRBJ2-1; V gene: TRBV4-2; CDR3 protein: CASSRESGTYNEQFF; CDR3 DNA: TGTGCCAGCAGCCGGGAGAGCGGGACCTACAATGAGCAGTTCTTC
clone size: .; D gene: .; J gene: TRBJ2-7; V gene: TRBV15; CDR3 protein: CATSRAITSGEQYF; CDR3 DNA: TGTGCCACCAGCAGAGCCATTACGTCAGGCGAGCAGTACTTC
clone size: .; D gene: TRBD1; J gene: TRBJ2-2; V gene: TRBV5-1; CDR3 protein: CASSFPGQGHTGELFF; CDR3 DNA: TGCGCCAGCAGCTTCCCGGGACAGGGCCACACCGGGGAGCTGTTTTTT
clone size: .; D gene: .; J gene: TRBJ2-5; V gene: TRBV3-1/TRBV3-2; CDR3 protein: CASSQGAWETQYF; CDR3 DNA: TGTGCCAGCAGCCAGGGGGCTTGGGAGACCCAGTACTTC
clone size: few; D gene: TRBD1; J gene: TRBJ2-7; V gene: TRBV3-1/TRBV3-2; CDR3 protein: CASSLRTGEREQYF; CDR3 DNA: TGTGCCAGCAGCCTTAGAACAGGGGAGAGGGAGCAGTACTTC
clone size: few; D gene: .; J gene: TRBJ2-2; V gene: TRBV5-1; CDR3 protein: CASSLAGILPGELFF; CDR3 DNA: TGCGCCAGCAGCTTGGCCGGGATCTTACCCGGGGAGCTGTTTTTT
clone size: .; D gene: TRBD2; J gene: TRBJ2-5; V gene: TRBV5-5; CDR3 protein: CASSFRLGTRQETQYF; CDR3 DNA: TGTGCCAGCAGCTTCCGTTTGGGGACTAGACAAGAGACCCAGTACTTC
clone size: .; D gene: .; J gene: TRBJ1-2; V gene: TRBV28; CDR3 protein: CASSLLPGSYGYTF; CDR3 DNA: TGTGCCAGCAGTTTACTCCCAGGGAGTTATGGCTACACCTTC
clone size: .; D gene: .; J gene: TRBJ2-3; V gene: TRBV27; CDR3 protein: CASSPVAYTDTQYF; CDR3 DNA: TGTGCCAGCAGCCCCGTAGCCTACACAGATACGCAGTATTTT
clone size: .; D gene: TRBD2; J gene: TRBJ2-1; V gene: TRBV4-3; CDR3 protein: CASSQAEGLANEQFF; CDR3 DNA: TGCGCCAGCAGCCAAGCCGAAGGACTAGCGAATGAGCAGTTCTTC
clone size: .; D gene: .; J gene: TRBJ2-7; V gene: TRBV10-2; CDR3 protein: CASSESGDFFWEQYF; CDR3 DNA: TGCGCCAGCAGTGAGTCGGGGGATTTTTTCTGGGAGCAGTACTTC
clone size: few; D gene: TRBD1; J gene: TRBJ2-7; V gene: TRBV6-2/TRBV6-3; CDR3 protein: CASSIGPTGGAYEQYF; CDR3 DNA: TGTGCCAGCAGCATAGGCCCCACAGGGGGCGCGTACGAGCAGTACTTC
clone size: .; D gene: .; J gene: TRBJ1-3; V gene: TRBV6-5; CDR3 protein: CASSWARGNTIYF; CDR3 DNA: TGTGCCAGCAGTTGGGCCAGGGGAAACACCATATATTTT
clone size: .; D gene: TRBD1; J gene: TRBJ1-5; V gene: TRBV25-1; CDR3 protein: CASGLQGIGQPQHF; CDR3 DNA: TGTGCCAGCGGATTACAGGGGATCGGTCAGCCCCAGCATTTT
clone size: .; D gene: TRBD1; J gene: TRBJ1-1; V gene: TRBV20-1; CDR3 protein: CSASTGEKAFF; CDR3 DNA: TGCAGTGCGAGTACAGGGGAGAAAGCTTTCTTT